Listed below are T cell receptor beta chains from one sample, sequenced in a study of shared clonotypes between healthy human individuals. Profiling relied on immunoSEQ multiplex PCR, and the TCRdb table lists in-frame clones only, not all of them. The profile shows a few million clones, about 92% of them singletons. The sample comprised naive CD4+ T cells from PBMCs. These receptors originate from a man aged 18 to 30 in good health. Some clones in this sample may be carry-over from other donors' samples. Each CDR3 is given with its conserved first and last residue. D genes are given only for firm matches. Where a row states a size, it is once, few, many or the class of an expanded clone; other rows omit it.

D gene	CDR3 length	J gene	clone size	V gene	CDR3 protein	CDR3 DNA
NA	14	TRBJ1-2	NA	TRBV29-1	CSAGTRLANYGYTF	TGCAGCGCCGGGACTCGGCTGGCTAACTATGGCTACACCTTC
NA	14	TRBJ1-2	NA	TRBV19	CASSPSSRVYGYTF	TGTGCCAGTAGTCCAAGCAGTCGGGTCTATGGCTACACCTTC
NA	12	TRBJ2-7	NA	TRBV10-3	CAISEERYEQYF	TGTGCCATCAGTGAAGAGCGCTACGAGCAGTACTTC
TRBD1	14	TRBJ1-4	NA	TRBV7-9	CASSSGTGNEKLFF	TGTGCCAGCAGCTCCGGGACAGGGAATGAAAAACTGTTTTTT
NA	11	TRBJ1-2	NA	TRBV30	CAWKADYGYTF	TGTGCCTGGAAGGCAGACTACGGCTACACCTTC
NA	14	TRBJ1-2	NA	TRBV6-5	CASSYKTDNYGYTF	TGTGCCAGCAGTTACAAGACTGACAACTATGGCTACACCTTC
NA	13	TRBJ1-2	NA	TRBV30	CAWSVLGRRGYTF	TGTGCCTGGAGTGTACTGGGACGGCGTGGCTACACCTTC
NA	15	TRBJ1-1	few	TRBV10-3	CAISGALTGNTEAFF	TGTGCCATCAGTGGGGCCCTGACGGGGAACACTGAAGCTTTCTTT
NA	12	TRBJ1-2	NA	TRBV6-5	CAISPGDYGYTF	TGTGCCATTAGCCCGGGGGACTATGGCTACACCTTC
TRBD1	14	TRBJ1-3	NA	TRBV5-4	CASSRTGAGNTIYF	TGTGCCAGCAGCCGGACAGGGGCTGGAAACACCATATATTTT
NA	15	TRBJ2-1	NA	TRBV5-1	CASSLERRSYNEQFF	TGCGCCAGCAGCTTGGAACGGCGCTCCTACAATGAGCAGTTCTTC
NA	14	TRBJ1-1	once	TRBV9	CASSVDPQNTEAFF	TGTGCCAGCAGCGTAGATCCCCAAAACACTGAAGCTTTCTTT
TRBD2	21	TRBJ2-1	NA	TRBV6-1	CASSEGDRAPLAGGVYNEQFF	TGTGCCAGCAGTGAAGGGGACAGGGCCCCTCTAGCGGGAGGGGTCTACAATGAGCAGTTCTTC
NA	15	TRBJ1-5	NA	TRBV6-1	CASSVKAGGDQPQHF	TGTGCCAGCAGTGTTAAGGCAGGAGGGGATCAGCCCCAGCATTTT
TRBD2	15	TRBJ2-1	NA	TRBV5-4	CASRRTSGSDNEQFF	TGTGCCAGCAGAAGGACTAGCGGGTCAGACAATGAGCAGTTCTTC
NA	17	TRBJ1-1	once	TRBV27	CASSPGLGLFMNTEAFF	TGTGCCAGCAGTCCTGGGTTGGGGTTGTTTATGAACACTGAAGCTTTCTTT
NA	17	TRBJ2-7	NA	TRBV28	CTSSSDIRLEPTYEQYF	TGTACCAGCAGTTCGGACATAAGGTTGGAGCCCACCTACGAGCAGTACTTC
NA	14	TRBJ2-2	NA	TRBV9	CASSVLQESGELFF	TGTGCCAGCAGCGTACTCCAGGAATCCGGGGAGCTGTTTTTT
TRBD1	16	TRBJ2-1	NA	TRBV11-3	CASSFRGQAGNNEQFF	TGTGCCAGCAGCTTCCGCGGACAGGCTGGGAACAATGAGCAGTTCTTC
NA	14	TRBJ1-4	NA	TRBV5-1	CASSQQLPNEKLFF	TGCGCCAGCAGCCAACAGCTCCCTAATGAAAAACTGTTTTTT
NA	15	TRBJ2-3	NA	TRBV9	CASSHQAGTADTQYF	TGTGCCAGCAGCCATCAAGCGGGCACCGCAGATACGCAGTATTTT
NA	14	TRBJ1-5	NA	TRBV2	CASSVSSVGQPQHF	TGTGCCAGCAGTGTGTCTAGCGTGGGGCAGCCCCAGCATTTT
TRBD1	17	TRBJ1-5	NA	TRBV28	CASSLSQGALGNQPQHF	TGTGCCAGCAGTTTAAGTCAGGGGGCTTTGGGCAATCAGCCCCAGCATTTT
TRBD1	15	TRBJ2-7	NA	TRBV9	CASSGQGGTSYEQYF	TGTGCCAGCAGCGGACAGGGTGGGACGTCCTACGAGCAGTACTTC
TRBD2	15	TRBJ2-7	NA	TRBV18	CASSLNRLAGNEQYF	TGTGCCAGCTCACTCAACCGACTAGCGGGAAACGAGCAGTACTTC
NA	15	TRBJ1-5	NA	TRBV28	CASSPGGGAAQPQHF	TGTGCCAGCAGCCCAGGAGGAGGGGCGGCTCAGCCCCAGCATTTT
NA	14	TRBJ2-7	NA	TRBV18	CASSPPSGRDEQYF	TGTGCCAGCTCACCACCCTCCGGAAGGGACGAGCAGTACTTC
TRBD1	15	TRBJ2-7	NA	TRBV18	CASSIGTGKVDEQYF	TGTGCCAGCTCAATAGGGACAGGGAAGGTTGACGAGCAGTACTTC
NA	15	TRBJ2-6	once	TRBV19	CASSIGGSGANVLTF	TGTGCCAGTAGTATCGGGGGCTCTGGGGCCAACGTCCTGACTTTC
NA	16	TRBJ2-1	NA	TRBV5-1	CASSPGQPSSYNEQFF	TGCGCCAGCAGCCCAGGACAGCCGAGCTCCTACAATGAGCAGTTCTTC
NA	16	TRBJ2-1	NA	TRBV4-2	CASSQVGGVTYNEQFF	TGTGCCAGCAGCCAAGTAGGTGGGGTCACCTACAATGAGCAGTTCTTC
NA	14	TRBJ2-2	NA	TRBV7-9	CASSPYRDGGELFF	TGTGCCAGCAGCCCCTACCGGGATGGCGGGGAGCTGTTTTTT
NA	16	TRBJ2-3	NA	TRBV7-3	CASSLMARGGADTQYF	TGTGCCAGCAGCTTAATGGCCAGGGGAGGGGCAGATACGCAGTATTTT
TRBD1	14	TRBJ1-1	NA	TRBV7-2	CASSRDRGSTEAFF	TGTGCCAGCAGCCGGGACAGGGGAAGCACTGAAGCTTTCTTT
TRBD1	15	TRBJ1-1	once	TRBV6-6	CASSPTQGLNTEAFF	TGTGCCAGCAGTCCCACACAGGGGTTAAACACTGAAGCTTTCTTT
NA	14	TRBJ1-2	NA	TRBV29-1	CSVEKGSSNYGYTF	TGCAGCGTTGAAAAGGGCAGCTCTAACTATGGCTACACCTTC
NA	14	TRBJ2-2	NA	TRBV7-2	CASSPNAGAGELFF	TGTGCCAGCAGCCCAAATGCCGGAGCCGGGGAGCTGTTTTTT
NA	11	TRBJ2-7	NA	TRBV7-4	CASSLAGEQYF	TGTGCCAGCAGCTTAGCGGGCGAGCAGTACTTC
NA	15	TRBJ1-5	NA	TRBV19	CASSIGWGGNQPQHF	TGTGCCAGTAGTATTGGGTGGGGGGGCAATCAGCCCCAGCATTTT
TRBD2	17	TRBJ2-3	NA	TRBV7-9	CASRPPPGLAVTDTQYF	TGTGCCAGCAGACCACCTCCCGGACTAGCGGTTACCGATACGCAGTATTTT